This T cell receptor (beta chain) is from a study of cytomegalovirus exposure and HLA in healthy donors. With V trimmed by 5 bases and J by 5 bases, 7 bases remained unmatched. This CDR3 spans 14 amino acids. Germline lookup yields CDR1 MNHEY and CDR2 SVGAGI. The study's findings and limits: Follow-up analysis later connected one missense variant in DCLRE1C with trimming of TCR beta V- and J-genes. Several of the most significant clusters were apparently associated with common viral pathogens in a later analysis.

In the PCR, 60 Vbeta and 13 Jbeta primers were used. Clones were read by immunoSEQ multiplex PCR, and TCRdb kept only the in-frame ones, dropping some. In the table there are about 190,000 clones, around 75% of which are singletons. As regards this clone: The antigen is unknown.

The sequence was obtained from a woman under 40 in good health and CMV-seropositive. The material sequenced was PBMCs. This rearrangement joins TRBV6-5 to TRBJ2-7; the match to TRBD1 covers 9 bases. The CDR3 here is CASSPLDRGHEQYF. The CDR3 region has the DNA TGTGCCAGCAGTCCCCTGGACAGGGGCCACGAGCAGTACTTC.